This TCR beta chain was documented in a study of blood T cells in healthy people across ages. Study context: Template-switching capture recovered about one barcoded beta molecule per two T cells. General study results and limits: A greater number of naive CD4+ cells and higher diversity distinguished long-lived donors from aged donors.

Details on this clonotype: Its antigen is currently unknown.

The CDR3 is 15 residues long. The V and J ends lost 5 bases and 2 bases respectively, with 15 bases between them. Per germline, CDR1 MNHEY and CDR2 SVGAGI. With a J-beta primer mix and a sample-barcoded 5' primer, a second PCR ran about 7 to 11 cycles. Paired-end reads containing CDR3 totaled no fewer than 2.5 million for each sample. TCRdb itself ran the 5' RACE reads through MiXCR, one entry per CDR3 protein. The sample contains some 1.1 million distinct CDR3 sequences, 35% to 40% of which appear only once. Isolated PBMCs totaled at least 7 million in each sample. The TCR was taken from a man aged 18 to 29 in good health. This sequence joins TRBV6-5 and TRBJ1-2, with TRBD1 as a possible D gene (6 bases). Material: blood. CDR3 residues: CASSRAGTSNYGYTF. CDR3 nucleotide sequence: TGTGCCAGCAGTCGCGCTGGGACATCGAACTATGGCTACACCTTC.